This T cell receptor beta chain was sequenced for a study of blood T cell repertoires in COVID-19 (dated by TCRdb to about 2020). A note on the overall study: The collaborator samples originated in the United States, Italy and Spain and spanned the acute and convalescent phases of COVID-19. The prospective study material was composed of cDNA or gDNA derived from T cells, B-cell-depleted T cells, or PBMCs. The dataset comprised deeply sampled blood TCRbeta repertoires from subjects exposed to, actively infected with, or recovered from COVID-19. The repertoires were made available in a free public database intended to serve as a resource for research on the immune response to SARS-CoV-2. The samples were drawn from two sources: the first 160 participants of the ongoing ImmuneRACE study, and 1,200 or so subjects contributed by 6 global collaborators. Nearly every sample came with metadata listing a de-identified subject ID, COVID-19 status, age in years and sex. Where available, HLA class I and class II types were obtained from metadata supplied by the sample provider rather than from assay-based typing. Beyond this particular receptor, the publication reports: How much clinical and demographic metadata was included differed by source and by participant, and the metadata was provided uncurated.

Details on this clone: No antigen is known for it. No base quality information exists; no much larger clone differs at one position.

Participants in the prospective study were aged roughly 18 to 89 years, lived in approximately 26 United States geographic areas, and enrolled through a virtual design. Cohort assignment in the prospective study relied on participant-reported clinical history from a screening survey and a study questionnaire. Recovered participants in ImmuneRACE Cohort 3 were defined by two consecutive negative NP/OP PCR tests, clearance by a healthcare professional, or resolution of symptoms. In the prospective study, whole blood, serum and a nasopharyngeal or oropharyngeal swab were collected from each participant by mobile phlebotomists. Participants in the prospective study had the option to provide additional blood draws and questionnaires over a roughly 2-month period. Before DNA extraction, blood samples from the prospective study were shipped at room temperature or frozen. The immunoSEQ Assay, a bias-controlled multiplex PCR, was used to amplify TCRbeta CDR3 regions from genomic DNA. The study's processing was this. Within the assay, amplification of reference gene primers was used to estimate how many nucleated cells each sample contained. To quantify the absolute abundance of each unique TCRbeta CDR3 rearrangement, sequence reads were collapsed and filtered. For each sample, productive Simpson clonality was calculated by taking the square root of Simpson's diversity index across productive rearrangements. TCRdb mirrors the immuneACCESS table, restricted to in-frame sequences. Some clones are absent from its copies; in checked studies, under half trace to an unresolved V gene, and the reason for the others is unknown. That table is the source of V, J and clone size, and D and trimming were worked out from the DNA. The sample table shows more than 250,000 clones, and more than 75% are seen once. The ten most abundant clones make up 5.3% of the sample.

Spanning cysteine to phenylalanine, the CDR3 consists of 17 amino acids. The DNA shown is the 51-base CDR3, in frame from base 1. CDR1 and CDR2 are drawn from the germline V gene (reference sequence): GTSNPN, SVGIG. The germline ends are 14 bases apart after V is trimmed by 2 bases and J by 0 bases. The sequenced sample consisted of PBMCs or T cells enriched from blood (not recorded which). The chain couples TRBV30 to TRBJ2-6; the D gene remains uncertain. The receptor was derived from a woman under 40 who had recovered from COVID-19. The CDR3 here reads CAWSKTYGTSGANVLTF. The bases are TGTGCCTGGAGTAAGACTTACGGCACCTCTGGGGCCAACGTCCTGACTTTC.